This T cell receptor beta chain came from a study of prognosis after radiotherapy for stage I lung cancer. Study-wide background: The non-small cell lung cancer patients were all considered medically inoperable, with comorbidities accounting for this in 12 of them. Metastases at distant sites emerged in a handful of patients after radiotherapy, at a median of 7 months, whereas around 14 showed no significant progression.

Whole-study results and caveats: Following stereotactic body radiation therapy, patients who went on to develop distant metastases had lower Shannon entropy.

The CDR3 extends over 16 amino acids. Losses at the gene ends were 3 bases for V and 5 bases for J; bases not matched to a gene: 4. In germline, CDR1 is LGHNA, CDR2 YNFKEQ. This clonotype was observed many times. Its antigen remains unidentified. By two-round multiplex PCR, the TCR beta CDR3 was amplified from genomic DNA. Each TRBV and TRBJ gene had its own primer in the first PCR round. TCRdb re-called the multiplex PCR reads through MiXCR, storing one row per CDR3 protein. The data show around 51,000 distinct CDR3 sequences, roughly 35% seen once. This clonotype was obtained from a donor aged 50 or older with non-small cell lung cancer. V is TRBV4-2 and J is TRBJ2-1; 13 bases are a match to TRBD2. The sequenced sample was PBMCs, obtained before or after stereotactic body radiation therapy (not recorded which). The CDR3, as DNA: TGTGCCAGCAGCCACGCGACTAGCGGGGGGAACAATGAGCAGTTCTTC. Protein sequence: CASSHATSGGNNEQFF.